A selection of T cell receptor beta chains follows, all from one sample in a study of blood T cells in healthy people across ages. Each CDR3 protein gets one entry after TCRdb re-called the 5' RACE reads with MiXCR. The sample has 1.5 million to 1.8 million distinct CDR3 sequences, less than 45% seen once. Sequenced material: blood. These receptors all stem from a young woman in good health. Each CDR3 is given with its conserved first and last residue. A D gene is named only where the DNA matches it firmly. Clone size is shown for a subset of rows, as once, few, many or a class of expanded clone.

j_gene | abundance | d_gene | v_gene | CDR3aa | CDR3nt
TRBJ1-2 | few | - | TRBV29-1 | CSVEEGVSYTF | TGCAGCGTTGAGGAGGGGGTCTCCTACACCTTC
TRBJ2-7 | - | - | TRBV11-3 | CASSYRDQDHEQYF | TGTGCCAGCAGCTACCGGGACCAAGACCACGAGCAGTACTTC
TRBJ1-1 | few | - | TRBV2 | CANPQRPAAEAFF | TGTGCCAACCCGCAACGGCCGGCCGCTGAAGCTTTCTTT
TRBJ2-7 | - | - | TRBV3-1 | CASSQVTGGIYEQYF | TGTGCCAGCAGCCAAGTAACAGGCGGAATCTACGAGCAGTACTTC
TRBJ2-7 | - | TRBD2 | TRBV29-1 | CSGRGGRNHEQYF | TGCAGCGGCCGCGGGGGGAGGAACCACGAGCAGTACTTC
TRBJ2-7 | - | - | TRBV29-1 | CSFGWEMDYEQYF | TGCAGCTTTGGTTGGGAGATGGACTACGAGCAGTACTTC
TRBJ2-3 | many | - | TRBV9 | CASSGLARDTQYF | TGTGCCAGCAGCGGCCTAGCGAGAGATACGCAGTATTTT
TRBJ2-3 | many | - | TRBV7-2 | CASSLLTTDTQYF | TGTGCCAGCAGCTTACTAACCACAGATACGCAGTATTTT
TRBJ1-2 | few | - | TRBV2 | CASRWRGDYGYTF | TGTGCCAGCAGGTGGAGGGGTGATTATGGCTACACCTTC
TRBJ2-3 | many | - | TRBV5-1 | CASSMQGPDTQYF | TGCGCCAGCAGCATGCAGGGACCAGATACGCAGTATTTT
TRBJ2-3 | few | - | TRBV7-9 | CASSLASERYF | TGTGCCAGCAGCTTAGCGTCTGAACGGTATTTT
TRBJ2-5 | many | - | TRBV4-3 | CASSHATGTQETQYF | TGCGCCAGCAGCCATGCTACAGGTACCCAAGAGACCCAGTACTTC
TRBJ2-2 | - | - | TRBV7-2 | CASSLARGGVPLTGELFF | TGTGCCAGCAGCTTAGCGAGGGGGGGGGTCCCGTTAACCGGGGAGCTGTTTTTT
TRBJ1-6 | few | - | TRBV13 | CASSLGREGTPLHF | TGTGCCAGCAGCCTGGGGAGAGAAGGAACGCCCCTCCACTTT
TRBJ2-2 | - | TRBD2 | TRBV12-3/TRBV12-4 | CASNRRAAGAGELFF | TGTGCCAGCAATCGCCGGGCCGCGGGGGCCGGGGAGCTGTTTTTT
TRBJ2-3 | few | - | TRBV25-1 | CASSVAATQYF | TGTGCCAGCAGTGTAGCCGCAACGCAGTATTTT
TRBJ2-1 | few | - | TRBV11-2 | CASSLIGGPYNEQFF | TGTGCCAGCAGCTTAATTGGGGGGCCCTACAATGAGCAGTTCTTC
TRBJ1-2 | - | - | TRBV7-2 | CASSLRALQGYTF | TGTGCCAGCAGCTTGAGAGCCCTCCAAGGCTACACCTTC
TRBJ2-5 | few | - | TRBV7-2 | CASSLRVSETQYF | TGTGCCAGCAGCTTACGAGTTTCTGAGACCCAGTACTTC
TRBJ1-6 | - | - | TRBV12-3/TRBV12-4 | CASKSDSSSYNSPLHF | TGTGCCAGCAAGAGTGACAGCAGCTCCTATAATTCACCCCTCCACTTT
TRBJ2-4 | few | - | TRBV6-2/TRBV6-3 | CASSPRPTGPVAKNIQYF | TGTGCCAGCAGTCCCCGTCCGACAGGACCTGTGGCCAAAAACATTCAGTACTTC
TRBJ2-1 | - | - | TRBV6-6 | CASSQGMRNEQFF | TGTGCCAGCAGCCAGGGCATGCGGAATGAGCAGTTCTTC
TRBJ2-4 | few | TRBD1 | TRBV2 | CATTRDSLQYF | TGTGCCACCACCAGGGACAGCCTTCAGTACTTC
TRBJ2-5 | - | - | TRBV7-9 | CASSSDRTTQETQYF | TGTGCCAGCAGCTCTGACAGGACAACACAAGAGACCCAGTACTTC
TRBJ2-5 | - | - | TRBV10-3 | CAISESKSGTQYF | TGTGCCATCAGTGAGTCGAAATCCGGGACCCAGTACTTC
TRBJ2-1 | - | TRBD2 | TRBV2 | CASLLAGGFNEQFF | TGTGCCAGCCTCTTAGCGGGAGGGTTCAATGAGCAGTTCTTC
TRBJ1-4 | few | - | TRBV11-2 | CASSLGIQAGYNEKLFF | TGTGCCAGCAGCTTAGGAATCCAAGCAGGCTATAATGAAAAACTGTTTTTT
TRBJ1-2 | - | - | TRBV7-9 | CASSLGGGVANYGYTF | TGTGCCAGCAGCTTAGGAGGGGGGGTAGCTAACTATGGCTACACCTTC
TRBJ2-3 | - | - | TRBV7-2 | CASSSRGPYPPGTQYF | TGTGCCAGCAGCTCCAGGGGCCCCTACCCGCCAGGTACGCAGTATTTT
TRBJ1-2 | - | - | TRBV9 | CASSGGAAPGYTF | TGTGCCAGCAGCGGAGGGGCAGCGCCTGGCTACACCTTC
TRBJ2-2 | - | - | TRBV12-3/TRBV12-4 | CASSLAVSWSANTGELFF | TGTGCCAGCAGTTTAGCGGTCTCGTGGTCGGCTAACACCGGGGAGCTGTTTTTT
TRBJ2-1 | - | TRBD2 | TRBV20-1 | CSAPLRGGSSTGYNEQFF | TGCAGTGCTCCACTCCGGGGCGGGAGTTCGACGGGTTACAATGAGCAGTTCTTC
TRBJ2-1 | few | - | TRBV9 | CASSVGPGDYNEQFF | TGTGCCAGCAGCGTAGGGCCAGGGGACTACAATGAGCAGTTCTTC
TRBJ1-4 | - | TRBD1 | TRBV5-1 | CASSGWTGGNEKLFF | TGCGCCAGCAGCGGGTGGACAGGGGGCAATGAAAAACTGTTTTTT
TRBJ1-2 | few | - | TRBV20-1 | CSASQGKYGYTF | TGCAGTGCTTCTCAGGGGAAATATGGCTACACCTTC
TRBJ2-3 | - | TRBD2 | TRBV9 | CASSVEGAGSTDTQYF | TGTGCCAGCAGCGTAGAGGGAGCGGGAAGCACAGATACGCAGTATTTT
TRBJ2-7 | - | - | TRBV7-2 | CASLSGASEQYF | TGTGCCAGCCTTTCAGGGGCTAGCGAGCAGTACTTC
TRBJ1-2 | - | - | TRBV12-5 | CASGYPTGLAYGYTF | TGTGCTAGTGGTTACCCGACAGGTCTCGCCTATGGCTACACCTTC
TRBJ2-1 | few | TRBD2 | TRBV9 | CASSVGTSGEYNEQFF | TGTGCCAGCAGCGTAGGAACTAGCGGGGAGTACAATGAGCAGTTCTTC
TRBJ2-5 | - | - | TRBV6-1 | CASSEPDSLLRETQYF | TGTGCCAGCAGTGAACCTGACTCGCTGCTCCGGGAGACCCAGTACTTC
TRBJ1-2 | - | - | TRBV20-1 | CSAEWVPYGYTF | TGCAGTGCCGAATGGGTTCCCTATGGCTACACCTTC
TRBJ2-7 | - | - | TRBV7-9 | CASSLAVTLRGRISYEQYF | TGTGCCAGCAGCTTAGCAGTTACCTTAAGGGGACGGATCTCCTACGAGCAGTACTTC
TRBJ2-7 | - | TRBD1 | TRBV7-2 | CASSLTMDRSSYEQYF | TGTGCCAGCAGCCTCACTATGGACAGGAGCTCCTACGAGCAGTACTTC
TRBJ2-1 | many | TRBD2 | TRBV24-1 | CATSDSGANEQFF | TGTGCCACCAGTGATAGCGGGGCCAATGAGCAGTTCTTC
TRBJ2-1 | - | - | TRBV27 | CASSVGVGNNEQFF | TGTGCCAGCAGTGTTGGGGTGGGAAACAATGAGCAGTTCTTC
TRBJ2-4 | - | - | TRBV15 | CATSSGLRTRRNIQYF | TGTGCCACCAGCAGCGGCCTGAGGACAAGGAGAAACATTCAGTACTTC
TRBJ2-7 | - | TRBD2 | TRBV12-3/TRBV12-4 | CASSLTISGGEQYF | TGTGCCAGCAGTTTAACAATTAGCGGGGGCGAGCAGTACTTC
TRBJ2-1 | - | - | TRBV11-2 | CASSSPAKYGNEQFF | TGTGCCAGCAGCTCCCCAGCTAAGTACGGTAATGAGCAGTTCTTC
TRBJ1-1 | - | - | TRBV25-1 | CAGSRSLAAEAFF | TGTGCCGGCAGTCGATCCCTGGCGGCTGAAGCTTTCTTT
TRBJ1-2 | few | - | TRBV10-3 | CAISESKKETYGYTF | TGTGCCATCAGTGAGTCTAAGAAAGAAACCTATGGCTACACCTTC
TRBJ1-4 | - | TRBD1 | TRBV7-8 | CASSLRHRDRGEKLFF | TGTGCCAGCAGCTTACGCCACCGGGACAGGGGTGAAAAACTGTTTTTT
TRBJ2-1 | many | - | TRBV5-6 | CASSLARLAPYNEQFF | TGTGCCAGCAGCTTGGCCCGTCTAGCGCCTTACAATGAGCAGTTCTTC
TRBJ2-7 | few | TRBD1 | TRBV20-1 | CSAWDRAHEQYF | TGCAGTGCTTGGGACAGGGCCCACGAGCAGTACTTC
TRBJ1-2 | - | TRBD1 | TRBV20-1 | CSAMDRNYGYTF | TGCAGTGCTATGGACAGGAACTATGGCTACACCTTC
TRBJ1-5 | - | - | TRBV29-1 | CSVAHPDGPQHF | TGCAGCGTTGCCCATCCGGATGGGCCCCAGCATTTT